Each of the 27 T cell receptor beta chains below was sequenced from the same sample in a study of response to subunit inactivated influenza vaccine. TCRdb reprocessed the RT-PCR reads with MiXCR, giving one entry per CDR3 protein. The profile shows roughly 500,000 distinct CDR3 sequences, about 15% of them singletons. Specimen: CD4+ T cells sorted from PBMCs, collected 23 to 25 months after vaccination. These receptors were obtained from a man aged 45-69 years who received an inactivated influenza vaccine.

The rearrangement joins TRBV4-1 to TRBJ2-1, with TRBD2 identical over 12 bases. V shed 2 bases and J 1 base; nucleotides not matched to a gene: 3. The CDR3 is 17 amino acids. The germline CDR1 and CDR2 sequences are MGHRA and YSYEKL. The CDR3 nucleotides are TGCGCCAGCAGCCAACCTAGCGGGAGGGGATCCTACAATGAGCAGTTCTTC. Translation: CASSQPSGRGSYNEQFF.

The chain links TRBV6-1 to TRBJ1-5; D perhaps matches TRBD1 (6 bases). V was clipped by 8 bases and J by 6 bases, with 20 bases between them. Germline CDR1 MNHNS, CDR2 SASEGT. This CDR3 is built from 15 residues. CDR3 sequence: CASGVGGLSGQPQHF. The CDR3 region has the DNA TGTGCCAGCGGGGTCGGGGGCCTGTCCGGTCAGCCCCAGCATTTT.

This clonotype was recorded a few times. The chain combines TRBV4-3 with TRBJ2-3; TRBD2 matches 11 bases. Trimming took 0 bases from V and 3 from J; bases not matched to a gene: 5. The CDR3 is 17 amino acids. Germline assignment: CDR1 LGHNA and CDR2 YSLEER. The CDR3 DNA is TGCGCCAGCAGCCAAGATCATTTAGCGGGGGGGACAGATACGCAGTATTTT. Amino acid sequence: CASSQDHLAGGTDTQYF.

This clonotype was seen a few times. The CDR3 nucleotides read TGCAGTGCTAAATCGGCTAGCGGGAGACTATACAATGAGCAGTTCTTC. It is translated as CSAKSASGRLYNEQFF. V is TRBV20-1 and J is TRBJ2-1, with 10 bases fitting TRBD2. The V and J ends lost 4 bases and 4 bases, in that order; junction bases with no gene match: 10. Per the germline V gene, CDR1 is DFQATT and CDR2 is SNEGSKA (reference sequence). This CDR3 is 16 amino acids long.

This chain joins TRBV6-2 or TRBV6-3 and TRBJ1-2, with TRBD1 matching over 7 bases. V lost 7 bases and J lost 5; bases outside the gene matches: 10. There are 14 residues in the CDR3. Germline V gene sequence: CDR1 MNHEY, CDR2 SVGEGT. In DNA, the CDR3 is TGTGCCAGCACCTCGGTGGGACAGTATTATGGCTACACCTTC. Protein: CASTSVGQYYGYTF.

This clonotype was picked up a small number of times. The V call is TRBV7-8, the J call TRBJ1-1, with unresolved D. This CDR3 spans 14 amino acids. Trimming took off 2 bases at V and 4 bases at J, with 11 bases between the two ends. Germline CDR1 is SGHVS and CDR2 is FQNEAQ. The CDR3 DNA reads TGTGCCAGCAGCTTACTATTACGGGGCACTGAAGCTTTCTTT. This encodes CASSLLLRGTEAFF.

In its sample, this clonotype was seen many times. This chain connects TRBV7-9 to TRBJ2-3, with D perhaps matching TRBD2 (5 bases). CDR1 is SEHNR, CDR2 FQNEAQ, per germline (reference sequence). Trimming took 0 bases from V and 3 from J, leaving 10 bases between them. The CDR3 has 15 residues. The CDR3 sequence is CASSLANGGTDTQYF. The CDR3, as DNA: TGTGCCAGCAGCTTAGCGAACGGAGGTACAGATACGCAGTATTTT.

This clonotype has a count of ten or more. The chain couples TRBV7-2 to TRBJ1-6; D uncertain. With 1 base removed from V and 7 bases from J, the gap between germline ends came to 11 bases. CDR3 size: 15 residues. CDR1 and CDR2 from the germline V gene are SGHTA and FQGNSA. The CDR3 DNA reads TGTGCCAGCAGCTTAGTGTCGACACCAAATTCACCCCTCCACTTT. This gives the protein CASSLVSTPNSPLHF.

The V call is TRBV20-1, the J call TRBJ2-7; TRBD1 is a possible D gene (7 bases). CDR3 size: 15 residues. Germline CDR1 is DFQATT and CDR2 is SNEGSKA (reference sequence). The germline V and J ends were trimmed by 4 bases and 2 bases, with 18 bases remaining between them. CDR3 residues: CSATGGTAPTYEQYF. CDR3 DNA: TGCAGTGCTACAGGCGGGACAGCTCCTACCTACGAGCAGTACTTC.

This clonotype was detected a few times. The chain's CDR3 is CSVARGGAEAFF. The CDR3 coding sequence is TGCAGCGTTGCAAGGGGAGGGGCTGAAGCTTTCTTT. V usage is TRBV29-1 and J usage is TRBJ1-1; D possibly corresponds to TRBD1 (5 bases). Germline CDR1 SQVTM, CDR2 ANQGSEA. This CDR3 has 12 amino acids. Trimming took 4 bases from V and 6 from J, leaving 12 bases between them.

This clonotype was recorded a few times. The rearrangement joins TRBV7-9 to TRBJ2-1; no clear D gene. Trimming removed 1 base from V and 7 bases from J, with 14 bases in between. The CDR3 is made up of 15 amino acids. Per germline, CDR1 SEHNR and CDR2 FQNEAQ (reference sequence). CDR3 nucleotides: TGTGCCAGCAGCTTAGTACTTACCGCTAGGAATGAGCAGTTCTTC. It codes for CASSLVLTARNEQFF.

This chain links TRBV7-9 with TRBJ2-1, with D possibly matching TRBD1 (5 bases). V lost 5 bases to trimming and J lost 6 bases, with 11 bases between them. The CDR3 length is 13 residues. Germline V gene lookup returns CDR1 SEHNR and CDR2 FQNEAQ (reference sequence). The CDR3 here is CASSRFRVNEQFF. CDR3 DNA sequence: TGTGCCAGCAGCCGATTCAGGGTCAATGAGCAGTTCTTC.

This clonotype was observed a handful of times. This chain connects TRBV6-2 or TRBV6-3 to TRBJ2-6; 9 nucleotides match TRBD2. Trimming removed 3 bases from V and 12 bases from J; junction bases left unmatched: 9. CDR3 length: 15 residues. The germline gives CDR1 MNHEY, CDR2 SVGEGT. Here the CDR3 DNA reads TGTGCCAGCAGTTATCGCGTCGGTAGCGGGGGCGTCCTGACTTTC. This sequence encodes CASSYRVGSGGVLTF.

The chain links TRBV5-6 to TRBJ2-7; D unresolved. Germline lookup yields CDR1 SGHDT and CDR2 YYEEEE. Trimming removed 5 bases at V and 7 bases at J, with 13 bases between. The CDR3 length is 12 residues. CDR3 DNA: TGTGCCAGCAGTCTGACCGAAGGGGAGCAGTACTTC. Amino acid sequence: CASSLTEGEQYF.

The CDR3 sequence: CASSSQGARETQYF. In DNA form, the CDR3 reads TGTGCCAGCAGCTCCCAGGGGGCCAGAGAGACCCAGTACTTC. J is TRBJ2-5 and V is TRBV9; 8 bases align to TRBD1. V shed 4 bases and J 4 bases; nucleotides not matched to a gene: 6. The CDR3 has 14 residues. Germline CDR1 is SGDLS and CDR2 is YYNGEE.

This clonotype was seen a handful of times. The chain employs TRBV7-7 and TRBJ1-3, with D possibly being TRBD1 (5 bases). Germline-derived CDR1 and CDR2 are SSHAT and FNYEAQ (reference sequence). Trimming removed 5 bases from V and 0 bases from J, with 14 bases in between. The CDR3 runs to 16 residues. The CDR3 region is CASSPGRMNSGNTIYF. CDR3 nucleotides: TGTGCCAGCAGCCCGGGACGTATGAACTCTGGAAACACCATATATTTT.

This clonotype was seen ten or more times. CDR3 sequence: CSVAPDSYEQYF. CDR3 DNA: TGCAGCGTTGCACCCGATTCCTACGAGCAGTACTTC. This chain joins TRBV29-1 and TRBJ2-7; D gene uncertain. V was clipped by 4 bases and J by 1 base, with 8 bases between them. The CDR3 extends over 12 amino acids. Germline values: CDR1 SQVTM, CDR2 ANQGSEA.

The CDR3: CASSGATGPLHF. DNA for the CDR3: TGTGCCAGCAGCGGCGCTACCGGGCCCCTCCACTTT. J is TRBJ1-6 and V is TRBV9; D is uncertain. The CDR3 has 12 amino acids. CDR1 is SGDLS, CDR2 YYNGEE, per germline. V lost 3 bases to trimming and J lost 13 bases, with 11 bases between them.

This clonotype was seen repeatedly, ten times or more. This rearrangement joins TRBV10-3 to TRBJ2-5, with 7 bases identical to TRBD1. Germline V gives CDR1 ENHRY, CDR2 SYGVKD. V was pared by 4 bases and J by 1 base, with 0 bases of the junction left unmatched. The CDR3 runs to 13 residues. This chain's CDR3 is CAISGTGQETQYF. The CDR3, as DNA: TGTGCCATCAGTGGGACAGGCCAAGAGACCCAGTACTTC.

The DNA of the CDR3 is TGTGCCAGCAGGAGGTCTAGCGGGAGTTACGAGCAGTACTTC. It codes for CASRRSSGSYEQYF. The chain combines TRBV7-8 with TRBJ2-7; 10 bases align to TRBD2. The CDR3 totals 14 residues. Germline V CDR1 and CDR2: SGHVS, FQNEAQ. The V segment lost 6 bases and the J segment 4 bases; nucleotides outside the gene matches: 6. Full variable domain (outside the CDR3, taken from reference TRBV7-8 and TRBJ2-7): GAGVSQSPRYKVAKRGQDVALRCDPISGHVSLFWYQQALGQGPEFLTYFQNEAQLDKSGLPSDRFFAERPEGSVSTLKIQRTQQEDSAVYLCASRRSSGSYEQYFGPGTRLTVT.

This clonotype was seen a handful of times. The chain links TRBV5-1 to TRBJ2-2, with D possibly matching TRBD2 (5 bases). There are 15 residues in the CDR3. Trimming took off 7 bases at V and 2 bases at J, with 15 bases between the two ends. CDR1 is SGHRS, CDR2 YFSETQ, per germline. The CDR3 protein is CASAAGKANTGELFF. The CDR3 DNA sequence: TGCGCCAGCGCCGCGGGCAAGGCCAACACCGGGGAGCTGTTTTTT.

This clonotype was counted a few times. The V and J genes are TRBV24-1 and TRBJ2-3, with D perhaps assigned TRBD1 or TRBD2 (5 bases each). With 1 base removed from V and 3 bases from J, the gap between germline ends came to 13 bases. From germline, CDR1 is KGHDR and CDR2 SFDVKD. This CDR3 is built from 16 residues. CDR3 residues: CATSDFRGGGTDTQYF. In nucleotides, the CDR3 is TGTGCCACCAGTGATTTTCGGGGCGGCGGGACAGATACGCAGTATTTT.

This clonotype was counted many times. The chain recombines TRBV5-1 with TRBJ2-1, with 9 positions matching TRBD2. The germline V gene has CDR1 SGHRS and CDR2 YFSETQ. The CDR3 runs to 15 residues. The junction had 3 bases not matched to a gene; V was cut back by 4 bases and J by 1 base. This CDR3 is CASSISGGSYNEQFF. The CDR3 coding sequence is TGCGCCAGCAGCATAAGCGGGGGGTCCTACAATGAGCAGTTCTTC.

A few counts support this clonotype. This chain connects TRBV20-1 to TRBJ1-1, with 9 bases aligning to TRBD1. CDR1 is DFQATT and CDR2 is SNEGSKA in the germline V gene (reference sequence). V shed 8 bases and J 7 bases; nucleotides not matched to a gene: 11. CDR3 length equals 13 residues. Here the CDR3 DNA reads TGCAGTCACAGGGGGCTAGGGGATTATGAAGCTTTCTTT. Translating it yields CSHRGLGDYEAFF.

The CDR3 region has the DNA TGTGCCAGCAGCCCCTTTCGTCGGGAATCAGATACGCAGTATTTT. This translates into CASSPFRRESDTQYF. The chain links TRBV7-9 to TRBJ2-3; a weak D match, TRBD2 (5 bases). Trimming cost V 5 bases and J 4 bases, with 16 bases left between them. The CDR3 consists of 15 residues. The germline V gene encodes CDR1 SEHNR and CDR2 FQNEAQ (reference sequence).

This clonotype has a count of ten or more. This chain links TRBV12-3 or TRBV12-4 with TRBJ2-5; 8 bases fit TRBD2. V lost 7 bases to trimming and J lost 7 bases; unmatched junction nucleotides: 14. The CDR3 is 15 residues long. The CDR3 is CASNQGGGPAGTQYF. CDR3 coding DNA: TGTGCCAGCAACCAAGGCGGGGGGCCCGCAGGGACCCAGTACTTC.

This clonotype came up once. CDR3 DNA sequence: TGTGCCATCAGTGGTGGTGGCGGGGCAGGCATGGATGGCTACACCTTC. It encodes CAISGGGGAGMDGYTF. J is TRBJ1-2 and V is TRBV10-3; D possibly corresponds to TRBD1 (5 bases). V dropped 4 bases and J dropped 6 bases, with 21 bases sitting between them. Germline V gives CDR1 ENHRY, CDR2 SYGVKD. The CDR3 is made up of 16 amino acids.